The rows below give T cell receptor beta chains drawn from one sample of a study of T cell responses to AZD1222 COVID-19 vaccine. Profiled with immunoSEQ multiplex PCR; TCRdb holds only in-frame clones, not every one. The data contain 180,000 or so clones, roughly 89% of them seen just once; the ten biggest clones take up under 2%. Sample: peripheral blood, taken on day 0 of AZD1222 vaccination. These receptors all stem from an adult in good health. Each CDR3 is given with its conserved first and last residue. A D gene is named only where the DNA matches it firmly. Not every row has a clone size; where given, it reads once, few, many or a size class.

D gene	clone size	V gene	J gene	CDR3 length	CDR3 DNA	CDR3 protein
TRBD1	NA	TRBV10-3	TRBJ1-5	14	TGTGCCATCAGAGGGACAGGGAACGATCAGCCCCAGCATTTT	CAIRGTGNDQPQHF
NA	NA	TRBV6-5	TRBJ1-3	14	TGTGCCAGCAGTAAGGACCCTTCTGGAAACACCATATATTTT	CASSKDPSGNTIYF
NA	NA	TRBV18	TRBJ1-1	13	TGTGCCAGCTCGTCCCAGGGGCCCACTGAAGCTTTCTTT	CASSSQGPTEAFF
TRBD2	NA	TRBV24-1	TRBJ2-2	15	TGTGCCACCAGTGGTCTAGCGGGAGGGCCCGGGGAGCTGTTTTTT	CATSGLAGGPGELFF
NA	NA	TRBV12-5	TRBJ1-5	16	TGTGCTAGTGGTTTGGTACGGGGGAGGAGCAATCAGCCCCAGCATTTT	CASGLVRGRSNQPQHF
NA	NA	TRBV7-9	TRBJ1-1	13	TGTGCCAGCAGCGAAGGACAAGTCGCGAGAGCTTTCTTT	CASSEGQVARAFF
NA	NA	TRBV5-6	TRBJ2-5	14	TGTGCCAGCAGCTTAAGGAGGGCAAGGGAGACCCAGTACTTC	CASSLRRARETQYF
NA	NA	TRBV5-5	TRBJ1-5	16	TGTGCCAGCAGCACGACCGGGACGGTTAGCAATCAGCCCCAGCATTTT	CASSTTGTVSNQPQHF
NA	NA	TRBV12-3/TRBV12-4	TRBJ1-6	12	TGTGCCACGGCGAGGGGAGAGTCACCCCTCCACTTT	CATARGESPLHF
TRBD1	NA	TRBV4-3	TRBJ1-4	14	TGCGCCAGCAGCCAGGACAGGGGGCGTTCAAAACTGTTTTTT	CASSQDRGRSKLFF
TRBD1	NA	TRBV6-5	TRBJ2-3	15	TGTGCCAGCCGGACCAGGGGGCTAGCCACAGATACGCAGTATTTT	CASRTRGLATDTQYF
NA	few	TRBV4-3	TRBJ1-1	14	TGCGCCAGCAGCCAAGTTGGCGGGAACACTGAAGCTTTCTTT	CASSQVGGNTEAFF
TRBD1	NA	TRBV11-3	TRBJ2-7	15	TGTGCCAGCAGCTCTTCACGTGGTACCAGGGGGGAGCAGTACTTC	CASSSSRGTRGEQYF
NA	NA	TRBV5-6	TRBJ1-2	13	TGTGCCAGCAGCCCGGACCAAAACTATGGCTACACCTTC	CASSPDQNYGYTF
NA	NA	TRBV25-1	TRBJ2-1	14	TGTGCCAGCACTAGGAGTGGCGGATACAATGAGCAGTTCTTC	CASTRSGGYNEQFF
NA	NA	TRBV15	TRBJ2-2	16	TGTGCCACCAGCAGGGTAGGGACAACGAACACCGGGGAGCTGTTTTTT	CATSRVGTTNTGELFF
NA	NA	TRBV5-6	TRBJ2-1	14	TGTGCCAGCAGCTTGCCTGCCTCCTACAATGAGCAGTTCTTC	CASSLPASYNEQFF
TRBD2	NA	TRBV20-1	TRBJ2-3	14	TGCAGTGCTAGTTTAGCGGGAGGGCCAAATACGCAGTATTTT	CSASLAGGPNTQYF
NA	NA	TRBV25-1	TRBJ2-2	16	TGTGCCAGCAGTGGAACCAGGACAGCCAACACCGGGGAGCTGTTTTTT	CASSGTRTANTGELFF
TRBD2	NA	TRBV6-4	TRBJ2-1	16	TGTGCCAGCAGTGAACAAGCGGGAGGATCCTACAATGAGCAGTTCTTC	CASSEQAGGSYNEQFF
TRBD2	NA	TRBV6-6	TRBJ2-3	14	TGTGCCAGCAGTCCTAGCGGGAGAATGAATACGCAGTATTTT	CASSPSGRMNTQYF
TRBD1	once	TRBV24-1	TRBJ2-5	17	TGTGCCACCAGTGACAGATCGGGACAGGTCAACCAAGAGACCCAGTACTTC	CATSDRSGQVNQETQYF
TRBD1	NA	TRBV5-1	TRBJ2-3	15	TGCGCCAGCCGACCCGGACAGGGGCAGACAGATACGCAGTATTTT	CASRPGQGQTDTQYF
NA	once	TRBV24-1	TRBJ2-3	14	TGTGCCACCAGTGATCACAGGAGCACAGATACGCAGTATTTT	CATSDHRSTDTQYF
NA	NA	TRBV4-3	TRBJ2-1	14	TGCGCCAGCAGCCAACGGACCGGGGGCGATGAGCAGTTCTTC	CASSQRTGGDEQFF
NA	NA	TRBV12-3/TRBV12-4	TRBJ1-2	13	TGTGCCAGCAGTTCCTTTAGGGGCTATGGCTACACCTTC	CASSSFRGYGYTF
NA	NA	TRBV4-1	TRBJ1-2	13	TGCGCCAGCAGCCAAGCCGCCGGGTTTGGCTACACCTTC	CASSQAAGFGYTF
NA	many	TRBV7-2	TRBJ1-1	12	TGTGCCAGCAGCCCAGGGTACACTGAAGCTTTCTTT	CASSPGYTEAFF
NA	NA	TRBV29-1	TRBJ2-5	12	TGCAGCGTCCGAGTGGGCCAGGAGACCCAGTACTTC	CSVRVGQETQYF
TRBD1	NA	TRBV10-3	TRBJ1-2	16	TGTGCCATCAGTGAGTATGCAGTGGGCAGGGACAGTGGCTACACCTTC	CAISEYAVGRDSGYTF
NA	NA	TRBV3-1/TRBV3-2	TRBJ1-1	14	TGTGCCAGCAGCCTCGGGGGGACGAACACTGAAGCTTTCTTT	CASSLGGTNTEAFF
TRBD1	NA	TRBV28	TRBJ1-2	14	TGTGCCAGCAGTCAGGACAGGAGAAACTATGGCTACACCTTC	CASSQDRRNYGYTF
NA	once	TRBV9	TRBJ2-1	16	TGTGCCAGCAGCGTAGGAGACTCCCTCTCCTACAATGAGCAGTTCTTC	CASSVGDSLSYNEQFF
TRBD2	NA	TRBV9	TRBJ2-1	21	TGTGCCAGCAGCGTAGGGGCGGGAGGGCCGTCGTTTCGGAGCTCCTACAATGAGCAGTTCTTC	CASSVGAGGPSFRSSYNEQFF
NA	NA	TRBV7-2	TRBJ1-2	15	TGTGCCAGCAGCTCATCGAGGGGATTGAGAACTGGCTACACCTTC	CASSSSRGLRTGYTF
NA	NA	TRBV19	TRBJ1-4	16	TGTGCCAGTAGTATGGGAGCGAGGGGAAGGTATGAAAAACTGTTTTTT	CASSMGARGRYEKLFF
NA	NA	TRBV5-1	TRBJ2-1	14	TGCGCCAGCAGCCTAGGGTGGGAAGGAAATGAGCAGTTCTTC	CASSLGWEGNEQFF
NA	once	TRBV10-3	TRBJ1-1	15	TGTGCCATCAGTGAGTCGTATGCCGGGGACACTGAAGCTTTCTTT	CAISESYAGDTEAFF
TRBD1	NA	TRBV18	TRBJ1-3	18	TGTGCCAGCTCATCTTTCCCGGGACAGGTCGCAGCTGGAAACACCATATATTTT	CASSSFPGQVAAGNTIYF
NA	NA	TRBV6-2/TRBV6-3	TRBJ2-6	18	TGTGCCAGCAGTCTAAACTCCTTTGCTAGCTCTGGGGCCAACGTCCTGACTTTC	CASSLNSFASSGANVLTF
NA	once	TRBV28	TRBJ1-6	13	TGTGCCAGCAGGGAGGACTTGAGTTCACCCCTCCACTTT	CASREDLSSPLHF
NA	NA	TRBV7-9	TRBJ1-4	14	TGTGCCAGTTCCCAAGGGGCGGGAAATGAAAAACTGTTTTTT	CASSQGAGNEKLFF
TRBD2	few	TRBV7-2	TRBJ2-7	18	TGTGCCAGCAGCTTGACCGGGACTAGCGGGTCCGGCGCCTACGAGCAGTACTTC	CASSLTGTSGSGAYEQYF
NA	once	TRBV27	TRBJ2-3	15	TGTGCCAGCCACGCGGGGCTATTGAGCACAGATACGCAGTATTTT	CASHAGLLSTDTQYF
NA	NA	TRBV5-1	TRBJ2-3	16	TGCGCCAGCAGCTTGGAAGGGGGGGCCAACACAGATACGCAGTATTTT	CASSLEGGANTDTQYF
NA	NA	TRBV19	TRBJ1-2	13	TGTGCCAGTAGTATAGTTGGAGTCTATGGCTACACCTTC	CASSIVGVYGYTF
TRBD1	NA	TRBV27	TRBJ1-1	17	TGTGCCAGCAGTTTTTTGGGACAGGGGTTTTCGGGCACTGAAGCTTTCTTT	CASSFLGQGFSGTEAFF
TRBD1	NA	TRBV5-6	TRBJ1-5	15	TGTGCCAGCAGCTTGGGGCGGCAGGGGGATCAGCCCCAGCATTTT	CASSLGRQGDQPQHF
NA	NA	TRBV7-2	TRBJ1-4	16	TGTGCCAGCAGCCCCGACTGGCAGGGTCGGGGTGAAAAACTGTTTTTT	CASSPDWQGRGEKLFF
TRBD1	NA	TRBV19	TRBJ1-1	13	TGTGCCAGTACCGCAGGGGGGAACACTGAAGCTTTCTTT	CASTAGGNTEAFF
NA	NA	TRBV5-1	TRBJ1-1	15	TGCGCCAGCAGCTTGAATGGGCCTGGGTTCACTGAAGCTTTCTTT	CASSLNGPGFTEAFF
NA	NA	TRBV7-6	TRBJ1-1	9	TGTGCCATCGGACCTGAAGCTTTCTTT	CAIGPEAFF
NA	NA	TRBV3-1/TRBV3-2	TRBJ2-1	12	TGTGCCAGCAGCCAGGGAGTACATGAGCAGTTCTTC	CASSQGVHEQFF
TRBD2	NA	TRBV4-3	TRBJ2-7	15	TGCGCCAGCAGCCAAGAACTAGCGGGGACCTACGAGCAGTACTTC	CASSQELAGTYEQYF
TRBD1	NA	TRBV5-1	TRBJ2-1	17	TGCGCCAGCAGCTTGGATCCGGGCAGGGGGCGGGTCAATGAGCAGTTCTTC	CASSLDPGRGRVNEQFF
NA	NA	TRBV23-1	TRBJ1-1	18	TGCGCCAGCAGTCAACCAGCCCAGAGTAGCACAGGGAACACTGAAGCTTTCTTT	CASSQPAQSSTGNTEAFF
NA	NA	TRBV5-5	TRBJ1-5	14	TGTGCCAGCAGCTTATGGGGGAGTTATCAGCCCCAGCATTTT	CASSLWGSYQPQHF
NA	NA	TRBV6-5	TRBJ2-1	13	TGTGCCAGCAGGGCAGGGCGACACAATGAGCAGTTCTTC	CASRAGRHNEQFF